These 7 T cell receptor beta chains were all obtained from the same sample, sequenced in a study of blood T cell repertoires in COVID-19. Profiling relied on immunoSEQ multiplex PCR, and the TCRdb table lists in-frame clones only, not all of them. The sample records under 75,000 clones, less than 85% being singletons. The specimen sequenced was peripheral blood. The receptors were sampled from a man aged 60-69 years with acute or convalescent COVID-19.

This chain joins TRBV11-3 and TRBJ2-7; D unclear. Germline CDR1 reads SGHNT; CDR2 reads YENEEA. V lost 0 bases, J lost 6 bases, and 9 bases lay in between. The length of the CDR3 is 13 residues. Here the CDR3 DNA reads TGTGCCAGCAGCTTAGAATTCGGTTTCGAGCAGTACGTC. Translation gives CASSLEFGFEQYV.

The CDR3 loop reads CASSLQQGAGGYTF. The CDR3 DNA sequence: TGCGCCAGCAGTTTACAACAGGGGGCCGGCGGCTACACCTTC. This chain joins TRBV4-1 and TRBJ1-2; the match to TRBD1 covers 9 bases. The CDR3 consists of 14 residues. V shed 6 bases and J 8 bases; nucleotides not matched to a gene: 10. Germline CDR1 MGHRA, CDR2 YSYEKL.

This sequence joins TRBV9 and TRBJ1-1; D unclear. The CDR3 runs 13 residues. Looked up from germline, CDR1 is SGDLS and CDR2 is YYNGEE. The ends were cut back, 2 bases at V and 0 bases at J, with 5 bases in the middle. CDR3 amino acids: CASSVEMNTEAFF. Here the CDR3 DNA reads TGTGCCAGCAGCGTGGAGATGAACACTGAAGCTTTCTTT.

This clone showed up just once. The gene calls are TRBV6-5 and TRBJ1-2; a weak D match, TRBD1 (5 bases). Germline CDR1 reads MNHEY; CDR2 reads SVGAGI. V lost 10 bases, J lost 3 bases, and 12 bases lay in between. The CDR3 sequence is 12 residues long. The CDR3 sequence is CATRQLDYGYTF. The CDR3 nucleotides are TGTGCCACCCGACAGCTAGACTATGGCTACACCTTC.

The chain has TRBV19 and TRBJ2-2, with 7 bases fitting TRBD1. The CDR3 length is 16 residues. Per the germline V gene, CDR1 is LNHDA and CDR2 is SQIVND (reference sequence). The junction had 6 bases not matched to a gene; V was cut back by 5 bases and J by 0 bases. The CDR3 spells CASSPHRGSNTGELFF. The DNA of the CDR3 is TGTGCCAGTAGTCCGCACAGGGGTTCGAACACCGGGGAGCTGTTTTTT.

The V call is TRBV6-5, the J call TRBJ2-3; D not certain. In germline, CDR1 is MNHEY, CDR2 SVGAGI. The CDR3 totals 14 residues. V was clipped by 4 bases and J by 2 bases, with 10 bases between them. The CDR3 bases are TGTGCCAGCAGTTCCCAGTCCGCCACAGATACGCAGTATTTT. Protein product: CASSSQSATDTQYF.

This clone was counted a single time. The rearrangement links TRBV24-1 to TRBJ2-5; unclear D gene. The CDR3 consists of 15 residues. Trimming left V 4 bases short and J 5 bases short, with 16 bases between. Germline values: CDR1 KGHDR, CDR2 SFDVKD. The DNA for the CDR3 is TGTGCCACCAGTGACCCCCCCGGAATCGGGGAGACCCAGTACTTC. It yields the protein CATSDPPGIGETQYF.